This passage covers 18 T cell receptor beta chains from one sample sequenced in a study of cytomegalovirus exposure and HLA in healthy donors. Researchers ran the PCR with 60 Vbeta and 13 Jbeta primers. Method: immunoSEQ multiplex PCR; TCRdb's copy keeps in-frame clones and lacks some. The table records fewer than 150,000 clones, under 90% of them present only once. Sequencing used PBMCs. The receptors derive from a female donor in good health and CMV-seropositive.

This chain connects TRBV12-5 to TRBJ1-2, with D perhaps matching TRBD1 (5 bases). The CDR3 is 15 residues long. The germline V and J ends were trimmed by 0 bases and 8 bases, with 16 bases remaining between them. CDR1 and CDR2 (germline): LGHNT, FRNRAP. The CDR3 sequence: CASGLVSLPRGGYTF. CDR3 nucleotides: TGTGCTAGTGGTTTGGTTTCCCTCCCTAGGGGAGGCTACACCTTC.

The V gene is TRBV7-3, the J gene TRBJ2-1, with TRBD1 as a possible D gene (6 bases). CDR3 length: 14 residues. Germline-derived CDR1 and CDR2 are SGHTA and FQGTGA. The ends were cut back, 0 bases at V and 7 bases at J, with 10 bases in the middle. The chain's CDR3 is CASSLTARGNEQFF. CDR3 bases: TGTGCCAGCAGCTTAACAGCCAGGGGAAATGAGCAGTTCTTC.

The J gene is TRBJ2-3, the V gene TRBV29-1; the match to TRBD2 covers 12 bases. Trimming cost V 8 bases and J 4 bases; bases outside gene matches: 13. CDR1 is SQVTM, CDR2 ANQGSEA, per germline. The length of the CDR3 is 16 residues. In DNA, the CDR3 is TGCAGCTTTGGGGGGCTAGCGGGGGGGCGGGCAGATACGCAGTATTTT. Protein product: CSFGGLAGGRADTQYF.

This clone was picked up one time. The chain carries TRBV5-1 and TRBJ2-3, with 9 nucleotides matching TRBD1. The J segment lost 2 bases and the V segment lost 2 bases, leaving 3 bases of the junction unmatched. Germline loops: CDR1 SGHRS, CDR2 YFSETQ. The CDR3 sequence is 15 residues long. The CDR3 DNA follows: TGCGCCAGCAGCTTACAGGGGGCTTCCACAGATACGCAGTATTTT. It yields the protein CASSLQGASTDTQYF.

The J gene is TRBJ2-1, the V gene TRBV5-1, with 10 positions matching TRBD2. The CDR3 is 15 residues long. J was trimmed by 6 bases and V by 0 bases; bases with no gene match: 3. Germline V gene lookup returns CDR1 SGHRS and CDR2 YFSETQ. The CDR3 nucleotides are TGCGCCAGCAGCTTGGAGGTAGCGGGGGGCAATGAGCAGTTCTTC. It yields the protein CASSLEVAGGNEQFF.

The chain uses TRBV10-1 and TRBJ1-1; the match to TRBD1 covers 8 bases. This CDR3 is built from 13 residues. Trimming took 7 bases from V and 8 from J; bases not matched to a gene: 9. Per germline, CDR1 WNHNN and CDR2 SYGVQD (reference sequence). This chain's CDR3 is CASKLDRVGEAFF. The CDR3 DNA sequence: TGCGCCAGCAAGTTGGACAGGGTCGGGGAAGCTTTCTTT.

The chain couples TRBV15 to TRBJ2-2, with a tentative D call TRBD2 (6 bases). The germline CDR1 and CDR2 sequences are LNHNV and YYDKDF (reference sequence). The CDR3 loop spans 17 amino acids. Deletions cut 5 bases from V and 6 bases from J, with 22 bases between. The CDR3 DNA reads TGTGCCACCAGCTCTGAAGAGGAGGGGTTATTTCCCGGGGAGCTGTTTTTT. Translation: CATSSEEEGLFPGELFF. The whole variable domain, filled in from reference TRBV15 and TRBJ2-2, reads DAMVIQNPRYQVTQFGKPVTLSCSQTLNHNVMYWYQQKSSQAPKLLFHYYDKDFNNEADTPDNFQSRRPNTSFCFLDIRSPGLGDTAMYLCATSSEEEGLFPGELFFGEGSRLTVL.

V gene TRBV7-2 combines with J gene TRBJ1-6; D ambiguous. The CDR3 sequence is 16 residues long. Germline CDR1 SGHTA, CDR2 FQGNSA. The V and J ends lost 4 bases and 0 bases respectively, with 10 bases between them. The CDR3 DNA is TGTGCCAGCAGCTCGCTGGTTAGCTCCTATAATTCACCCCTCCACTTT. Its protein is CASSSLVSSYNSPLHF.

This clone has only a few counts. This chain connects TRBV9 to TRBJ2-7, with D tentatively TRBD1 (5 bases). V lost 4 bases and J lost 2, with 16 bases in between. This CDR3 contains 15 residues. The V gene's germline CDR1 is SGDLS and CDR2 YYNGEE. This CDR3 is CASSFGPTETYEQYF. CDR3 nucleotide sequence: TGTGCCAGCAGCTTTGGTCCGACAGAAACCTACGAGCAGTACTTC.

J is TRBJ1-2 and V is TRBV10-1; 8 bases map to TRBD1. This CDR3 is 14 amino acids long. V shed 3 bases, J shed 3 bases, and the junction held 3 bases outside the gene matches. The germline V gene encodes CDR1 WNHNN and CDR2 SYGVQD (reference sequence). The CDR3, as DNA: TGCGCCAGCAGTGAACAGGGGGAAGACTATGGCTACACCTTC. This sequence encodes CASSEQGEDYGYTF.

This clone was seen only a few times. For the CDR3, the DNA is TGTGCCAGCACTAGGGGGGGGAACACTGAAGCTTTCTTT. Residues: CASTRGGNTEAFF. This chain joins TRBV27 and TRBJ1-1; perhaps TRBD1 as D (6 bases). V lost 7 bases to trimming and J lost 1 base, with 10 bases between them. The CDR3 consists of 13 residues. Germline CDR1 MNHEY, CDR2 SMNVEV (reference sequence).

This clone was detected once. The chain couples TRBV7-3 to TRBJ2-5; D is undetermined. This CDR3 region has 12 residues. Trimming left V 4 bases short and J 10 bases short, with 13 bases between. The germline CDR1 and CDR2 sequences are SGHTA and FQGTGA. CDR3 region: CASSSVAGVQYF. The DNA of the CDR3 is TGTGCCAGCAGCTCCGTCGCCGGAGTCCAGTACTTC.

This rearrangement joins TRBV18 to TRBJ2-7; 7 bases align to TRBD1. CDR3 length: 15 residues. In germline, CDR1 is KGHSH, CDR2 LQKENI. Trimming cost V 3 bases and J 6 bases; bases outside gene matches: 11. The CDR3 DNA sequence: TGTGCCAGCTCACCCGGACAGGCCACCAATAGCGAGCAGTACTTC. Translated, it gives CASSPGQATNSEQYF.

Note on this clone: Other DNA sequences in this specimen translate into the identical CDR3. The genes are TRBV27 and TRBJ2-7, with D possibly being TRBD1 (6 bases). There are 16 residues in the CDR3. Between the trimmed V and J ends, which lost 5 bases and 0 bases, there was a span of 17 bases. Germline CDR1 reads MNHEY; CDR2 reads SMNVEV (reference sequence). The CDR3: CASSLGRGTISYEQYF. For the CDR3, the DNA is TGTGCCAGCAGTCTGGGTAGAGGGACAATCTCCTACGAGCAGTACTTC.

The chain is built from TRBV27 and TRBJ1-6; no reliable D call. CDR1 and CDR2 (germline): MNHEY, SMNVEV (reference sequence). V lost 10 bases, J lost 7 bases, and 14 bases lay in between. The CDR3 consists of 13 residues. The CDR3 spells CATGEGGNSPLHF. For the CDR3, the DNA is TGTGCCACGGGTGAGGGAGGCAATTCACCCCTCCACTTT.

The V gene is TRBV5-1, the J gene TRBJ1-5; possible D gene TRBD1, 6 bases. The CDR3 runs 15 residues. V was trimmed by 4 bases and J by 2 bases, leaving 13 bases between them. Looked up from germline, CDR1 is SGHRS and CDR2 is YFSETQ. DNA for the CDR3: TGCGCCAGCAGCCAAACAGGGATAGGCAATCAGCCCCAGCATTTT. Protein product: CASSQTGIGNQPQHF.

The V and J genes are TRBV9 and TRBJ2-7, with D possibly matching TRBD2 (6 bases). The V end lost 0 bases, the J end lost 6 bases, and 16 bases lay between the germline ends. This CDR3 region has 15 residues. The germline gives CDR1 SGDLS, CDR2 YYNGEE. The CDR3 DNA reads TGTGCCAGCAGCGTAGAGCTAGCGAGAGTTGGCGAGCAGTACTTC. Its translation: CASSVELARVGEQYF.

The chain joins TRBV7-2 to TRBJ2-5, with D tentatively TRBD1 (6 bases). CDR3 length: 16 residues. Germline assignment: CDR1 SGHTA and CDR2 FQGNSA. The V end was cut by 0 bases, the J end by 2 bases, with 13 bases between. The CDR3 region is CASSLAGQTIQETQYF. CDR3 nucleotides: TGTGCCAGCAGCTTAGCCGGACAGACTATTCAAGAGACCCAGTACTTC.